Following are 17 T cell receptor beta chains from one sample sequenced in a study of regulatory T cells in long-lasting Graves disease. Researchers made TCR beta libraries by using iRepertoire HTBI primers and running Arm-PCR on CDR3 regions. TCRdb itself ran the multiplex PCR reads through MiXCR, one entry per CDR3 protein. The table includes hundreds of thousands of distinct CDR3 sequences, more than 15% detected once. Time point in this sample: newly diagnosed GD, antithyroid drugs for less than 3 months. PBMCs provided the RNA from which the TCR library was made. The same data also went into a second study, on T cells in Graves' hyperthyroidism and ophthalmopathy.

The material sequenced was peripheral blood mononuclear cells (PBMCs), taken at new diagnosis, from a patient treated with antithyroid drugs. All receptors derive from a woman aged 35 to 59 with Graves disease.

The V call is TRBV2, the J call TRBJ1-6, with D unclear. V was cut by 6 bases and J by 9 bases, with 9 bases left in between. The CDR3 consists of 12 residues. Germline V lookup: CDR1 SNHLY, CDR2 FYNNEI. The CDR3 DNA follows: TGTGCCAGCAGGGACCGGGTTTCACCCCTCCACTTT. Its protein product is CASRDRVSPLHF.

This rearrangement joins TRBV12-3 or TRBV12-4 to TRBJ2-3; D might be TRBD1 (6 bases). This CDR3 is 18 amino acids long. The ends were cut back, 1 base at V and 0 bases at J, with 17 bases in the middle. CDR3: CASSLDFRDTTSTDTQYF. CDR3 nucleotides: TGTGCCAGCAGTTTAGATTTTCGGGACACAACTAGCACAGATACGCAGTATTTT.

V and J are TRBV29-1 and TRBJ2-3; D is ambiguous. The CDR3 consists of 10 residues. Germline V gives CDR1 SQVTM, CDR2 ANQGSEA. Trimming pared 8 bases from V and 2 bases from J, leaving 5 bases between. CDR3 in amino acids: CSSTTDTQYF. The CDR3 DNA reads TGCAGCTCCACCACAGATACGCAGTATTTT.

As DNA, the CDR3 is TGCAGTGCAACCGGGACTAGCGGGGGCCGCACAGATACGCAGTATTTT. The encoded protein is CSATGTSGGRTDTQYF. The V and J genes are TRBV20-1 and TRBJ2-3; 14 nucleotides line up with TRBD2. V lost 6 bases, J lost 1 base, and 6 bases stayed unmatched. This CDR3 has 16 residues. Per the germline V gene, CDR1 is DFQATT and CDR2 is SNEGSKA (reference sequence).

Many counts were recorded for this clonotype. This rearrangement joins TRBV29-1 to TRBJ2-7, with D possibly being TRBD2 (5 bases). The CDR3 is made up of 13 amino acids. Trimming removed 4 bases from V and 7 bases from J, with 17 bases in between. Germline V lookup: CDR1 SQVTM, CDR2 ANQGSEA. The CDR3 region has the DNA TGCAGCGTTGCTGTATATTCGGAGGAGGAGCAGTACTTC. Translating gives CSVAVYSEEEQYF.

The sample holds a few counts of this clonotype. J is TRBJ1-5 and V is TRBV9, with a tentative D call TRBD1 (6 bases). Germline V gives CDR1 SGDLS, CDR2 YYNGEE. CDR3 size: 17 residues. Trimming stripped 4 bases from V and 2 bases from J, with 19 bases between. The DNA of the CDR3 is TGTGCCAGCAGCCCAGGGGCCGGGGGCAGGGGCAATCAGCCCCAGCATTTT. It translates to CASSPGAGGRGNQPQHF. The full variable domain, completed using reference TRBV9 and TRBJ1-5, is DSGVTQTPKHLITATGQRVTLRCSPRSGDLSVYWYQQSLDQGLQFLIQYYNGEERAKGNILERFSAQQFPDLHSELNLSSLELGDSALYFCASSPGAGGRGNQPQHFGDGTRLSIL.

This clonotype came up many times. The chain has TRBV20-1 and TRBJ2-5; tentative D call: TRBD2 (5 bases). There are 15 residues in the CDR3. Trimming took off 6 bases at V and 5 bases at J, with 22 bases between the two ends. The V gene's germline CDR1 is DFQATT and CDR2 SNEGSKA (reference sequence). The CDR3 here is CSAAHGVSQIETQYF. CDR3 DNA sequence: TGCAGTGCCGCGCACGGGGTGAGCCAAATTGAGACCCAGTACTTC.

Concerning this clonotype: Possible read error: a much larger clone is one base away. This likely comes from a read error, as the CDR3 has no conserved phenylalanine or tryptophan at its end. The J gene is TRBJ1-6, the V gene TRBV4-1; D not certain. Between the trimmed V and J ends, which lost 1 base and 9 bases, there was a span of 7 bases. The CDR3 is made up of 13 amino acids. CDR1 MGHRA and CDR2 YSYEKL come from the germline V gene. The CDR3 here is CASSQGRGSPLHL. CDR3 in DNA: TGCGCCAGCAGCCAAGGTCGGGGTTCACCCCTCCACCTT.

This chain connects TRBV7-2 to TRBJ2-7; D is possibly TRBD2 (5 bases). The length of the CDR3 is 13 residues. V was cut by 3 bases and J by 7 bases, with 13 bases left in between. The germline gives CDR1 SGHTA, CDR2 FQGNSA. The CDR3 DNA reads as TGTGCCAGCAGCTTGGATTACAGCGGAGAGCAGTACTTC. Translating gives CASSLDYSGEQYF.

This clonotype appeared many times. The chain carries TRBV28 and TRBJ1-5; D is unresolved. V was clipped by 6 bases and J by 7 bases, with 10 bases between them. Germline CDR1 MDHEN, CDR2 SYDVKM. The CDR3 length is 12 residues. CDR3 sequence (DNA): TGTGCCAGCAGCCGCCCCTTACAGCCCCAGCATTTT. Translated, it gives CASSRPLQPQHF.

This clonotype was detected a few times. V is TRBV5-1 and J is TRBJ2-7; 13 bases line up with TRBD2. Germline lookup yields CDR1 SGHRS and CDR2 YFSETQ. V lost 4 bases to trimming and J lost 7 bases; unmatched junction nucleotides: 5. CDR3 length: 14 amino acids. CDR3 region: CASSPGLAGAEQYF. The CDR3 region has the DNA TGCGCCAGCAGCCCAGGACTAGCGGGGGCTGAGCAGTACTTC.

Details on this clonotype: This may stem from a read error, because a much larger clone lies one nucleotide away. V and J are TRBV10-1 and TRBJ1-1; no clear D. CDR3 length: 13 residues. Germline V gene sequence: CDR1 WNHNN, CDR2 SYGVQD (reference sequence). The CDR3 reads CAGSDMMNIEAFF. As DNA, the CDR3 is TGCGCCGGCAGTGATATGATGAACATTGAAGCTTTCTTT.

This clonotype was detected ten times or more. The chain uses TRBV13 and TRBJ1-2; TRBD1 aligns across 7 bases. The junction had 8 bases not matched to a gene; V was cut back by 5 bases and J by 8 bases. CDR1 PRHDT and CDR2 FYEKMQ come from the germline V gene (reference sequence). There are 13 residues in the CDR3. The CDR3 DNA reads TGTGCCAGCAGCGAGACAGGGACGTACGGCTACACCTTC. This gives the protein CASSETGTYGYTF.

This chain links TRBV6-2 or TRBV6-3 with TRBJ1-4; the match to TRBD1 covers 10 bases. The germline V gene has CDR1 MNHEY and CDR2 SVGEGT. The CDR3 sequence is 14 residues long. J was trimmed by 8 bases and V by 2 bases; bases with no gene match: 2. This CDR3 is CASSYRGQGEKLFF. The CDR3 DNA is TGTGCCAGCAGTTACCGGGGACAGGGGGAAAAACTGTTTTTT.

This clonotype was picked up a small number of times. The chain carries TRBV5-5 and TRBJ1-4; D ambiguous. CDR1 and CDR2 from the germline V gene are SGHKS and YYEKEE (reference sequence). Trimming pared 1 base from V and 4 bases from J, leaving 8 bases between. The CDR3 contains 14 residues. The CDR3 DNA is TGTGCCAGCAGCTTGAGTTGGGGTAATGAAAAACTGTTTTTT. It yields the protein CASSLSWGNEKLFF.

CDR3: CASSFGTSGGAVDEQFF. DNA for the CDR3: TGTGCCAGCAGCTTCGGGACTAGCGGGGGGGCCGTCGATGAGCAGTTCTTC. The chain recombines TRBV11-3 with TRBJ2-1; TRBD2 aligns across 16 bases. The CDR3 has 17 amino acids. CDR1 is SGHNT and CDR2 is YENEEA in the germline V gene. The trim removed 3 bases at V and 8 bases at J, leaving 7 bases unmatched. Based on the CDR3 plus reference TRBV11-3 and TRBJ2-1, the full variable domain is EAGVVQSPRYKIIEKKQPVAFWCNPISGHNTLYWYLQNLGQGPELLIRYENEEAVDDSQLPKDRFSAERLKGVDSTLKIQPAELGDSAVYLCASSFGTSGGAVDEQFFGPGTRLTVL.

This chain connects TRBV20-1 to TRBJ2-5; maybe TRBD2 (6 bases). The CDR3 is made up of 13 amino acids. The V and J ends lost 1 base and 6 bases respectively, with 12 bases between them. Per germline, CDR1 DFQATT and CDR2 SNEGSKA (reference sequence). Here the CDR3 reads CSARVGGGKTQYF. In DNA, the CDR3 is TGCAGTGCTAGAGTCGGGGGTGGAAAGACCCAGTACTTC.